This T cell receptor beta chain stems from a study of blood T cell repertoires in COVID-19. CDR1 is LGHNA and CDR2 is YSLEER in the germline V gene. The CDR3 has 15 amino acids. V lost 1 base and J 5 bases, leaving 11 bases between the germline ends. Original processing notes: Reference gene primer amplification yielded estimated nucleated cell counts. Here immunoSEQ multiplex PCR was the method, and the copy in TCRdb shows in-frame clones only, minus some. The DNA gave D and trimming, while V, J and clone size come from that table. The sample has about 84,000 clones, nearly 95% seen once. The chain couples TRBV4-3 to TRBJ2-2; D perhaps matches TRBD1 (6 bases). Sequencing was performed on peripheral blood. This receptor was taken from a human donor with active COVID-19. The donor label of this sample is uncertain. CDR3 nucleotide sequence: TGCGCCAGCAGCCAAGCCAGGGGAAGAACCGGGGAGCTGTTTTTT. This codes for CASSQARGRTGELFF.